The TCR beta chain under discussion was sequenced for a study of CD8 T cells in ankylosing spondylitis. Study-level results: Seemingly distinctive of ankylosing spondylitis blood was a TCR beta motif formed by eight highly homologous variants. Several of the motif variants were reported before in synovial fluid and blood from reactive arthritis. Reports say disease-linked clones showed up significantly more in matched ankylosing spondylitis synovial fluid.

The CDR3 is 12 amino acids. The V end lost 6 bases, the J end lost 4 bases, and 10 bases lay between the germline ends. The V gene's germline CDR1 is DFQATT and CDR2 SNEGSKA (reference sequence). As regards this clonotype: Its specificity is unknown.

Libraries for TCR beta were made by quantitative 5'-RACE with molecular barcodes. TCRdb called the 5' RACE reads again in MiXCR, with one record for every CDR3 protein. The sample consists of approximately 400,000 distinct CDR3 sequences, roughly 25% of them appearing once. The V call is TRBV20-1, the J call TRBJ2-1, with D possibly being TRBD2 (6 bases). The source material was blood, either unsorted or a sorted T cell fraction (not recorded which). This TCR derives from a male donor with ankylosing spondylitis. CDR3 DNA sequence: TGCAGTGCCTCAGGGAGGTACAATGAGCAGTTCTTC. This codes for CSASGRYNEQFF.